The 27 T cell receptor beta chains presented below share a single source sample, sequenced in a study of Graves' ophthalmopathy and Graves' hyperthyroidism. Investigators amplified TCR beta CDR3 regions from RNA transcripts. HTBI primers were employed in first-round RT-PCR, then a second-round multiplex PCR followed. From the multiplex PCR reads, TCRdb called clonotypes with MiXCR, one entry per CDR3 protein. Among some 350,000 distinct CDR3 sequences, roughly 15% were seen once, and the ten largest hold 2% to 3%. Specimen: peripheral blood. All receptors derive from an adult woman with stable Graves' hyperthyroidism.

The chain joins TRBV7-9 to TRBJ1-5; D is unclear. This CDR3 comprises 12 residues. The germline V gene has CDR1 SEHNR and CDR2 FQNEAQ (reference sequence). The ends were cut back, 5 bases at V and 9 bases at J, with 11 bases in the middle. CDR3: CASSPKKGPQHF. Here the CDR3 DNA reads TGTGCCAGCAGCCCAAAAAAAGGGCCCCAGCATTTT.

Concerning this clonotype itself: This may arise from a read error, as a much more abundant clone is one base away. This rearrangement joins TRBV2 to TRBJ1-1; D may be TRBD1 (6 bases). The germline V gene has CDR1 SNHLY and CDR2 FYNNEI. The CDR3 runs to 12 residues. The CDR3 sequence: CVSEGGSTEAFF. CDR3 nucleotides: TGTGTCAGCGAGGGGGGCAGCACTGAAGCTTTCTTT.

Only a few counts were recorded for this clonotype. The gene calls are TRBV3-1 and TRBJ2-7; perhaps TRBD1 as D (5 bases). The germline gives CDR1 LGHDT, CDR2 YNNKEL (reference sequence). V gave up 4 bases and J gave up 2 bases, with 12 bases separating them. This CDR3 spans 14 amino acids. The CDR3 loop reads CASSLYRFAYEQYF. CDR3 DNA: TGTGCCAGCAGCCTTTACAGGTTCGCCTACGAGCAGTACTTC.

The rearrangement uses TRBV5-1 and TRBJ1-1; D may be TRBD1 (5 bases). The germline gives CDR1 SGHRS, CDR2 YFSETQ. Between the trimmed V and J ends, which lost 4 bases and 7 bases, there was a span of 11 bases. The CDR3 length is 12 residues. Here the CDR3 DNA reads TGCGCCAGCAGCACCGGGACGTTTGAAGCTTTCTTT. Translated, it gives CASSTGTFEAFF.

V and J are TRBV7-9 and TRBJ1-5, with D uncertain. CDR3 length: 13 residues. V gave up 7 bases and J gave up 5 bases, with 12 bases separating them. Germline lookup yields CDR1 SEHNR and CDR2 FQNEAQ (reference sequence). Here the CDR3 DNA reads TGTGCCAGCACCCACGACGGGGATCAGCCCCAGCATTTT. Its translation is CASTHDGDQPQHF.

This clonotype was detected ten times or more. CDR3 nucleotides: TGTGCCAGCAGCCAATCCGCGGAGACCCAGTACTTC. This encodes CASSQSAETQYF. This chain uses TRBV16 with TRBJ2-5; D is uncertain. CDR3 length equals 12 residues. Germline V CDR1 and CDR2: KGHSY, FQNENV. V lost 0 bases and J lost 5, with 4 bases in between.

This sequence joins TRBV12-3 or TRBV12-4 and TRBJ1-2, with D unclear. V was cut by 7 bases and J by 7 bases, with 19 bases left in between. This CDR3 is built from 14 residues. The CDR3 reads CASTPSSGISGYTF. CDR3 bases: TGTGCCAGCACCCCCAGTTCTGGAATAAGTGGCTACACCTTC.

On this clonotype itself: The conserved phenylalanine or tryptophan is not found at the CDR3 terminus, so this likely reflects a read error. The V and J genes are TRBV5-1 and TRBJ1-5; D gene uncertain. Germline V CDR1 and CDR2: SGHRS, YFSETQ. This CDR3 is 13 amino acids long. The V and J ends lost 6 bases and 4 bases respectively, with 11 bases between them. CDR3 bases: TGCGCCAGCATCACGGGCCTTAATCAGCCCCAGCATATT. Encoded protein: CASITGLNQPQHI.

This clonotype was detected ten times or more. V gene TRBV4-1 combines with J gene TRBJ2-7; 8 bases line up with TRBD2. With 1 base clipped from V and 1 base from J, the junction kept 9 bases outside the gene matches. Germline loops: CDR1 MGHRA, CDR2 YSYEKL. The CDR3 is made up of 17 amino acids. The CDR3 coding sequence is TGCGCCAGCAGCCAAGTTGACGGGGGGGCAGGATCCTACGAGCAGTACTTC. This encodes CASSQVDGGAGSYEQYF.

This clonotype was counted many times. The chain has TRBV7-6 and TRBJ2-7; D is unresolved. The germline V gene has CDR1 SGHVS and CDR2 FNYEAQ. V gave up 4 bases and J gave up 7 bases, with 11 bases separating them. This CDR3 contains 12 residues. This chain's CDR3 is CASSSHTGEQYF. Here the CDR3 DNA reads TGTGCCAGCAGCTCTCATACTGGGGAGCAGTACTTC.

In its sample, this clonotype was seen a few times. The chain carries TRBV12-3 or TRBV12-4 and TRBJ1-5; possibly TRBD1 for D (5 bases). The CDR3 spans 14 residues. Trimming removed 0 bases from V and 7 bases from J, with 10 bases in between. Here the CDR3 reads CASSLAGGLQPQHF. The CDR3 DNA follows: TGTGCCAGCAGTTTAGCGGGGGGATTACAGCCCCAGCATTTT.

This clonotype was counted at least ten times. V is TRBV20-1 and J is TRBJ1-2; D is uncertain. Trimming shortened V by 0 bases and J by 2 bases, and 10 bases separated the two germline ends. Germline V gene sequence: CDR1 DFQATT, CDR2 SNEGSKA (reference sequence). CDR3 size: 14 residues. The CDR3 here is CSAREIRQNYGYTF. CDR3 DNA: TGCAGTGCTAGAGAGATTCGTCAGAACTATGGCTACACCTTC.

This clonotype occurred many times. V gene TRBV15 combines with J gene TRBJ2-5; 7 bases map to TRBD2. V trimming: 0 bases; J trimming: 4 bases; junction bases outside the gene matches: 5. Germline V gene lookup returns CDR1 LNHNV and CDR2 YYDKDF (reference sequence). The CDR3 covers 15 residues. The CDR3 loop is CATSREGGGRETQYF. The CDR3 coding sequence is TGTGCCACCAGCAGAGAAGGCGGGGGTCGAGAGACCCAGTACTTC.

This clonotype has at least ten counts. The chain is built from TRBV6-5 and TRBJ1-1, with unresolved D. The germline V and J ends were trimmed by 3 bases and 0 bases, with 11 bases remaining between them. The CDR3 contains 15 residues. Germline V gives CDR1 MNHEY, CDR2 SVGAGI. The CDR3 here is CASSYSTVMNTEAFF. The CDR3, as DNA: TGTGCCAGCAGTTATTCAACAGTCATGAACACTGAAGCTTTCTTT.

This clonotype was found many times. The chain joins TRBV27 to TRBJ2-5, with D unresolved. This CDR3 has 13 residues. Germline V lookup: CDR1 MNHEY, CDR2 SMNVEV (reference sequence). V was clipped by 5 bases and J by 3 bases, with 10 bases between them. The CDR3 here is CASSELPEETQYF. The CDR3 DNA follows: TGTGCCAGCAGTGAGCTCCCAGAAGAGACCCAGTACTTC.

This clonotype was counted at least ten times. The chain carries TRBV2 and TRBJ2-2, with D uncertain. The V end was cut by 7 bases, the J end by 0 bases, with 6 bases between. The CDR3 has 13 amino acids. Germline assignment: CDR1 SNHLY and CDR2 FYNNEI. The CDR3 DNA reads TGTGCCAGCAAGGTCGCGAACACCGGGGAGCTGTTTTTT. It is translated as CASKVANTGELFF.

At least ten counts were recorded for this clonotype. The rearrangement joins TRBV28 to TRBJ2-7; 7 bases line up with TRBD2. This CDR3 contains 15 residues. CDR1 and CDR2 (germline): MDHEN, SYDVKM. Trimming removed 5 bases from V and 5 bases from J; junction bases left unmatched: 12. The CDR3 DNA follows: TGTGCCAGCAGTAAATTGAGCGGGAATGGGCACGAGCAGTACTTC. As protein: CASSKLSGNGHEQYF. Combining the CDR3 with reference TRBV28 and TRBJ2-7 gives the whole variable domain DVKVTQSSRYLVKRTGEKVFLECVQDMDHENMFWYRQDPGLGLRLIYFSYDVKMKEKGDIPEGYSVSREKKERFSLILESASTNQTSMYLCASSKLSGNGHEQYFGPGTRLTVT.

This clonotype was recorded many times. This chain joins TRBV4-3 and TRBJ1-1; TRBD1 is a possible D gene (6 bases). The CDR3 is made up of 14 amino acids. Germline CDR1 is LGHNA and CDR2 is YSLEER. The V and J ends lost 5 bases and 2 bases respectively, with 12 bases between them. The CDR3 DNA reads TGCGCCAGCAGCGGGAACAGGGTTAACACTGAAGCTTTCTTT. Translated, it gives CASSGNRVNTEAFF.

This clonotype was counted ten times or more. The rearrangement links TRBV19 to TRBJ2-7, with 10 bases that match TRBD2. The trim removed 3 bases at V and 0 bases at J, leaving 11 bases unmatched. Germline CDR1 and CDR2: LNHDA and SQIVND (reference sequence). This CDR3 region has 18 residues. The CDR3 sequence: CASSIRVTSGASSYEQYF. CDR3 DNA sequence: TGTGCCAGTAGTATCAGGGTAACTAGCGGGGCCTCCTCCTACGAGCAGTACTTC.

This clonotype has at least ten counts. A junction boundary mismatches the germline segment, possibly from a read error. The rearrangement links TRBV12-3 or TRBV12-4 to TRBJ1-2; no reliable D call. The length of the CDR3 is 14 residues. The CDR3 sequence: CASAWAARNYGYIF. The CDR3 DNA reads as TGTGCCAGCGCCTGGGCAGCTCGTAACTATGGCTACATCTTC.

In its sample, this clonotype was seen many times. The V call is TRBV19, the J call TRBJ2-7; perhaps TRBD1 as D (5 bases). The CDR3 contains 15 residues. The V gene lost 5 bases and the J gene lost 6 bases, with 20 bases spanning the gap. Germline CDR1 reads LNHDA; CDR2 reads SQIVND (reference sequence). CDR3 bases: TGTGCCAGTAGTCGAAGCTGGGGCAGTGGCGGCGAGCAGTACTTC. Its protein product is CASSRSWGSGGEQYF.

This clonotype was counted many times. The DNA for the CDR3 is TGCAGTGCTAGAGATGTCAAGGGCGGTGGCTATGGCTACACCTTC. Its protein product is CSARDVKGGGYGYTF. The V call is TRBV20-1, the J call TRBJ1-2; D call uncertain. There are 15 residues in the CDR3. Germline CDR1 reads DFQATT; CDR2 reads SNEGSKA (reference sequence). V was shortened by 0 bases and J by 4 bases, with 15 bases between the two germline ends.

In its sample, this clonotype was seen many times. This sequence joins TRBV30 and TRBJ2-7; 8 bases are a match to TRBD1. V was pared by 2 bases and J by 5 bases, with 8 bases of the junction left unmatched. From germline, CDR1 is GTSNPN and CDR2 SVGIG (reference sequence). This CDR3 region has 14 residues. The CDR3 DNA is TGTGCCTGGAGTAGGTGGGACAGGAGGGACGAGCAGTACTTC. It yields the protein CAWSRWDRRDEQYF. Using reference TRBV30 and TRBJ2-7 for the parts outside the CDR3, the full variable domain is SQTIHQWPATLVQPVGSPLSLECTVEGTSNPNLYWYRQAAGRGLQLLFYSVGIGQISSEVPQNLSASRPQDRQFILSSKKLLLSDSGFYLCAWSRWDRRDEQYFGPGTRLTVT.

In this sample, this clonotype turned up many times. The genes are TRBV20-1 and TRBJ1-2; D is undetermined. The CDR3 totals 14 residues. The ends were cut back, 4 bases at V and 3 bases at J, with 15 bases in the middle. CDR1 is DFQATT and CDR2 is SNEGSKA in the germline V gene (reference sequence). This CDR3 is CSATGDRGDYGYTF. As DNA, the CDR3 is TGCAGTGCTACCGGTGATCGGGGTGACTATGGCTACACCTTC.

J is TRBJ1-1 and V is TRBV6-1, with 8 bases matching TRBD1. This CDR3 contains 16 residues. Germline values: CDR1 MNHNS, CDR2 SASEGT. With V trimmed by 4 bases and J by 0 bases, 7 bases remained unmatched. CDR3 amino acids: CASSAPDREVNTEAFF. The DNA for the CDR3 is TGTGCCAGCAGTGCCCCGGACAGGGAAGTGAACACTGAAGCTTTCTTT.

This clonotype appeared many times. The rearrangement joins TRBV11-2 to TRBJ2-5; TRBD2 matches 8 bases. This CDR3 is 15 amino acids long. The V gene end was trimmed by 2 bases and the J gene end by 5 bases; junction bases not matched to a gene: 7. CDR1 and CDR2 from the germline V gene are SGHAT and FQNNGV. The chain's CDR3 is CASSLPREVRETQYF. Here the CDR3 DNA reads TGTGCCAGCAGCTTACCGCGGGAGGTACGGGAGACCCAGTACTTC. The full variable domain, in which reference TRBV11-2 and TRBJ2-5 provide the parts outside the CDR3, is EAGVAQSPRYKIIEKRQSVAFWCNPISGHATLYWYQQILGQGPKLLIQFQNNGVVDDSQLPKDRFSAERLKGVDSTLKIQPAKLEDSAVYLCASSLPREVRETQYFGPGTRLLVL.

The table lists this clonotype with many counts. DNA for the CDR3: TGTGCCAGCAGCTTACCGGGTACTGGGGCCAACGTCCTGACTTTC. It is translated as CASSLPGTGANVLTF. This chain connects TRBV7-2 to TRBJ2-6; D uncertain. The CDR3 is 15 residues long. With 2 bases removed from V and 2 bases from J, the gap between germline ends came to 7 bases. The V gene's germline CDR1 is SGHTA and CDR2 FQGNSA.